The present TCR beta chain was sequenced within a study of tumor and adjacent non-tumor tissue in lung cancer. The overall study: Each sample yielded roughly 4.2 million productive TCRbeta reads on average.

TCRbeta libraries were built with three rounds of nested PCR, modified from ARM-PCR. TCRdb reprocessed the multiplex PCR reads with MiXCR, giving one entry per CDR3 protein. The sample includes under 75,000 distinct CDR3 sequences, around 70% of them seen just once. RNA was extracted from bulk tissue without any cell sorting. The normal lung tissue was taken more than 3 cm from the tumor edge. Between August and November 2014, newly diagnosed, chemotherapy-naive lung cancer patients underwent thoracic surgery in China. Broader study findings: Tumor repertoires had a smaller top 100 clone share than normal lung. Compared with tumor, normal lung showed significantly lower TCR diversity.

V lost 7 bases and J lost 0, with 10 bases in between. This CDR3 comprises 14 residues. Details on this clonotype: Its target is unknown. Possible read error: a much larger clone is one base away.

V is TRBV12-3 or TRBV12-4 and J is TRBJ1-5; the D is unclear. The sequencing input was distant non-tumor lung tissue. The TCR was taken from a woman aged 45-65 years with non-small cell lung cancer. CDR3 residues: CASTGMYSNQPQHF. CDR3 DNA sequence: TGTGCCAGCACCGGGATGTATAGCAATCAGCCCCAGCATTTT.